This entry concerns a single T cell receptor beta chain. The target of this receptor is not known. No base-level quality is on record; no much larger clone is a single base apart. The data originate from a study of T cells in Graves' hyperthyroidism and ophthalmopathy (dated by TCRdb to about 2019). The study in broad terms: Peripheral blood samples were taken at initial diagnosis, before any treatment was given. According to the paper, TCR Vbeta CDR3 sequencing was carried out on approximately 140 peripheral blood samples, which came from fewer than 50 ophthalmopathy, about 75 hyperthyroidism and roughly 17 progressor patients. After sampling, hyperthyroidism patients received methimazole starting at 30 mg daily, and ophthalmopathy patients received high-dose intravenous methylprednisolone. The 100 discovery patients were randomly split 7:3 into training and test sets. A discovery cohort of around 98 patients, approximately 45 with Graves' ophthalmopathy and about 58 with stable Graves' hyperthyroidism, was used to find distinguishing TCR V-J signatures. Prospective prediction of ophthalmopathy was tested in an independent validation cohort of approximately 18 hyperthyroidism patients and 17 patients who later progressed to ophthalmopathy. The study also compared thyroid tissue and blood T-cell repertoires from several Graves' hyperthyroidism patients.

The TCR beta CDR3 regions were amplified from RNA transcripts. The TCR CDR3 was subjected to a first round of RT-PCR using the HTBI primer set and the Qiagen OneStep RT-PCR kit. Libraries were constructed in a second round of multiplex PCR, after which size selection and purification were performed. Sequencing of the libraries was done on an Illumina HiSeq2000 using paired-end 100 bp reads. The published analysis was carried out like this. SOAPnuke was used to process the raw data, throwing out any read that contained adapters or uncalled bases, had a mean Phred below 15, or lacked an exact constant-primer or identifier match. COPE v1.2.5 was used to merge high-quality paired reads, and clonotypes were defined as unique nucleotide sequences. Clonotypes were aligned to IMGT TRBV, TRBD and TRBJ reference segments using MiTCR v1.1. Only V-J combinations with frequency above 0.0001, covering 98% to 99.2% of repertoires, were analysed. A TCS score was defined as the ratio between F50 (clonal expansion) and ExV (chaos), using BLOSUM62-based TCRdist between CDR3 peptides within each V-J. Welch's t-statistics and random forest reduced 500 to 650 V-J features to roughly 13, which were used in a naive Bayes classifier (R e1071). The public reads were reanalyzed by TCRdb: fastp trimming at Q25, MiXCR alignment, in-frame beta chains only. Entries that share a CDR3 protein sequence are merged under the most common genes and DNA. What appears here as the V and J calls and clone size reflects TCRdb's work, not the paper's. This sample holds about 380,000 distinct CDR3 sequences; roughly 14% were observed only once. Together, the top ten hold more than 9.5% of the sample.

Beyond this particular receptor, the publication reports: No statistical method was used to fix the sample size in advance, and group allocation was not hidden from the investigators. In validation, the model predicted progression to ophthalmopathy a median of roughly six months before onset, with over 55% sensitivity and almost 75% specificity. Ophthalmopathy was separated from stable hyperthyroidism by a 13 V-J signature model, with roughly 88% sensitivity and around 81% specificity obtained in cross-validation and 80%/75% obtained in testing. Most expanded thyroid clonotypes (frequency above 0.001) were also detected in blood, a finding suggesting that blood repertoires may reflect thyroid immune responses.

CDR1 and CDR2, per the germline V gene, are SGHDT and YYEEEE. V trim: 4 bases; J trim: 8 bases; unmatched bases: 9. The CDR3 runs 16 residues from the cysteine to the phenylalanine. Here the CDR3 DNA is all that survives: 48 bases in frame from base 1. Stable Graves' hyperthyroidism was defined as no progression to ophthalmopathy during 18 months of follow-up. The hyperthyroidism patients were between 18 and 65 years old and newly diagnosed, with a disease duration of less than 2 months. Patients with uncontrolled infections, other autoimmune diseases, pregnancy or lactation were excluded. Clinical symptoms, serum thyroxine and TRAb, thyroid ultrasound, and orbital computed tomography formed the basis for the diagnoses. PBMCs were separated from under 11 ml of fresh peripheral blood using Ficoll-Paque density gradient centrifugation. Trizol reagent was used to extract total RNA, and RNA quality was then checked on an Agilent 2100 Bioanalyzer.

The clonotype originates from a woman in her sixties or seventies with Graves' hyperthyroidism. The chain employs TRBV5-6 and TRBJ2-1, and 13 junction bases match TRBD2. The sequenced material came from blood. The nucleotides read TGTGCCAGCAGCCGGAGGACTAGCGGGAGAGTCGATGAGCAGTTCTTC. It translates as CASSRRTSGRVDEQFF.